What follows is one TCR beta chain and its context. Its antigen is as yet unknown. The CDR3 spans 12 residues. In germline, CDR1 is MDHEN, CDR2 SYDVKM. The V gene lost 7 bases and the J gene lost 8 bases, with 14 bases spanning the gap. This sample was taken from a study of shared clonotypes between healthy human individuals. An even split of each subset's genomic DNA across several immunoSEQ plates was performed. The data were produced by immunoSEQ multiplex PCR, yet TCRdb's version contains in-frame clones alone and is incomplete. The table includes approximately 1,500,000 clones, over 95% detected once. Healthy and HIV-negative, the adult donors had no recent acute infections or vaccinations. Division of CD4+ cells produced a CD45RA+ naive subset and a CD45RA-negative memory subset. Broader study findings: Unshared clonotypes carried lower generation probabilities than those common to all four donors.

This receptor was taken from a man aged 25-40 years in good health. The sequencing input was naive CD4+ T cells sorted from blood. Stated subset: CD45RA+ positively selected. This chain links TRBV28 with TRBJ1-2, with D possibly matching TRBD1 (6 bases). CDR3: CASNGGGRGYTF. The CDR3 nucleotides read TGTGCCAGCAATGGTGGGGGGCGAGGCTACACCTTC.